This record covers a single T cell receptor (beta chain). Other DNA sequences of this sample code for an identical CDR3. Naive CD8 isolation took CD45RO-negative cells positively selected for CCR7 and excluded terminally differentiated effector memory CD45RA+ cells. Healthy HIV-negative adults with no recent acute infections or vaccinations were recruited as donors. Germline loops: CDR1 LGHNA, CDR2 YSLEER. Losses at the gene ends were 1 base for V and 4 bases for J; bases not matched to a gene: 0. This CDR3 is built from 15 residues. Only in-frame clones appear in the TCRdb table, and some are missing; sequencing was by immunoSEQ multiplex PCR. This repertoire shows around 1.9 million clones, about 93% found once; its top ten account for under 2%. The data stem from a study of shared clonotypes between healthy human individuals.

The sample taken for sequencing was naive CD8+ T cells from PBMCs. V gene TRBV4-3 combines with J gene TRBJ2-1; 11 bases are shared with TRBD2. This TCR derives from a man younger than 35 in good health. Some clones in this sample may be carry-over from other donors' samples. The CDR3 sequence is CASSQGLAGYNEQFF. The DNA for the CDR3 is TGCGCCAGCAGCCAAGGACTAGCGGGATACAATGAGCAGTTCTTC.